This TCR beta chain was observed in a study of blood T cells in healthy people across ages. Sample-barcoded 5' priming and a J-beta primer mix drove a second PCR of roughly 7 to 11 cycles. There were at least 3 million CDR3-containing paired-end reads obtained from each sample. TCRdb re-called the 5' RACE reads with MiXCR, one entry per CDR3 protein. The sample includes approximately 1.5 million distinct CDR3 sequences, approximately 39% of them seen just once. The CDR3 totals 15 residues. Looked up from germline, CDR1 is SGHAT and CDR2 is FQDESV (reference sequence). This TCR came from a woman aged 18 to 35 in good health. The sample comprised blood. The chain joins TRBV11-1 to TRBJ2-1, with 7 bases identical to TRBD2. Near its end, the DNA agrees better with TRBJ2-7, so the J call may be wrong. CDR3 loop: CASSLPSGSYNEQYF. The CDR3 DNA follows: TGTGCCAGCAGCCTCCCTAGCGGCTCCTACAATGAGCAGTACTTC.